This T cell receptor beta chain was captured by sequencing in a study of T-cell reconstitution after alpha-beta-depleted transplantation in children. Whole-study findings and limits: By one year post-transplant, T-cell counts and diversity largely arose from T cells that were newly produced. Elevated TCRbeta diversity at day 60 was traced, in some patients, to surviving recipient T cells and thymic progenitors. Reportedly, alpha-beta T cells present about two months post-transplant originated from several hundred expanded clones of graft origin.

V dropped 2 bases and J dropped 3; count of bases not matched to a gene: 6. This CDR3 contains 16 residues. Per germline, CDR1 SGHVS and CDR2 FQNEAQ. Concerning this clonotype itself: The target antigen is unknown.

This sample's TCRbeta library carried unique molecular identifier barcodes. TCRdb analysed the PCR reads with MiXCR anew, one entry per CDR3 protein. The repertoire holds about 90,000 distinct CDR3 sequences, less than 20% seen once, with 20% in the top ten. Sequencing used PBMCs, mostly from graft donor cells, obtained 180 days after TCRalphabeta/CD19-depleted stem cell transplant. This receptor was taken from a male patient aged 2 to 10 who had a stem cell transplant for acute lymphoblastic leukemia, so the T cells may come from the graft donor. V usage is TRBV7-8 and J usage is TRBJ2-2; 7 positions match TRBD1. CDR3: CASSLYVRGHTGELFF. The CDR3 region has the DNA TGTGCCAGCAGCTTATACGTGAGGGGGCACACCGGGGAGCTGTTTTTT.